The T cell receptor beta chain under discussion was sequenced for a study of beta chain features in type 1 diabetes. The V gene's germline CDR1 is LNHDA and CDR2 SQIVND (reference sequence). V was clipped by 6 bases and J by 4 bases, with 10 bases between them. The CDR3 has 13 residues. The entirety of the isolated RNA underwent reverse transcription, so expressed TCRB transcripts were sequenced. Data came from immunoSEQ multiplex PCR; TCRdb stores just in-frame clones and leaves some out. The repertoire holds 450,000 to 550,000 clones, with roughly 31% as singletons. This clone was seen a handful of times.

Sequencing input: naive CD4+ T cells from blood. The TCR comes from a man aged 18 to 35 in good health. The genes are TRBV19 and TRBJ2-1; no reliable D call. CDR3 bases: TGTGCCAGTAGCCCCCTAGTATACAATGAGCAGTTCTTC. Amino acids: CASSPLVYNEQFF.